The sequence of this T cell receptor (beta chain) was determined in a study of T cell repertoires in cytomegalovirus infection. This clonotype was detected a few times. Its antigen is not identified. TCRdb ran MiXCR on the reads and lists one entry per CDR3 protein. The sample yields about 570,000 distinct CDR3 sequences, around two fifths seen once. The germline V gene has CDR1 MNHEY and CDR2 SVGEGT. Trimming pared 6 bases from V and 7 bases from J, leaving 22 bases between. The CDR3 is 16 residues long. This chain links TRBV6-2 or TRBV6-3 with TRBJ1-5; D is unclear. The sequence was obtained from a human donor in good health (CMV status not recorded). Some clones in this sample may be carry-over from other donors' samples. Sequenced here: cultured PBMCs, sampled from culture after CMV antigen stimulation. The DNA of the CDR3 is TGTGCCAGCAGCCTGATTTGGAGTGTAATAAGACAGCCCCAGCATTTT. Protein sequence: CASSLIWSVIRQPQHF.